These 10 T cell receptor beta chains were all obtained from the same sample, sequenced in a study of T cells in Graves' hyperthyroidism and ophthalmopathy. TCR beta CDR3 region amplification was performed from RNA transcripts. RT-PCR in the first round (using the HTBI primer set) targeted the TCR CDR3. TCRdb re-analysed the multiplex PCR reads in MiXCR, keeping a single row per CDR3 protein. The table lists more than 600,000 distinct CDR3 sequences, roughly 15% of them singletons. Sequencing was performed on blood. The receptors shown here come from a man aged 18 to 29 with Graves' hyperthyroidism.

The chain couples TRBV14 to TRBJ2-7, with a tentative D call TRBD1 (6 bases). The CDR3 runs 15 residues. The V end was cut by 0 bases, the J end by 4 bases, with 13 bases between. Germline CDR1 reads SGHDN; CDR2 reads FVKESK. The CDR3 sequence is CASSQENRDEYEQYF. The CDR3 DNA is TGTGCCAGCAGCCAAGAGAACAGGGATGAATACGAGCAGTACTTC. Full variable domain (outside the CDR3, taken from reference TRBV14 and TRBJ2-7): EAGVTQFPSHSVIEKGQTVTLRCDPISGHDNLYWYRRVMGKEIKFLLHFVKESKQDESGMPNNRFLAERTGGTYSTLKVQPAELEDSGVYFCASSQENRDEYEQYFGPGTRLTVT.

This chain connects TRBV6-1 to TRBJ1-2, with 10 bases matching TRBD1. Germline CDR1 reads MNHNS; CDR2 reads SASEGT. J was trimmed by 8 bases and V by 6 bases; bases with no gene match: 3. The CDR3 runs to 12 residues. CDR3 bases: TGTGCCAGCAGGACAGGGGGCCTAGGCTACACCTTC. Translated: CASRTGGLGYTF.

This clonotype was seen a few times. The genes are TRBV14 and TRBJ2-1; TRBD1 might be the D (5 bases). The germline V gene encodes CDR1 SGHDN and CDR2 FVKESK. The CDR3 runs 13 residues. V dropped 3 bases and J dropped 2 bases, with 5 bases sitting between them. For the CDR3, the DNA is TGTGCCAGCAGCCAGACAGCCTACAATGAGCAGTTCTTC. It yields the protein CASSQTAYNEQFF.

The V and J genes are TRBV7-8 and TRBJ2-1; D gene ambiguous. The CDR3 runs to 13 residues. Germline V gene sequence: CDR1 SGHVS, CDR2 FQNEAQ. Trimming pared 6 bases from V and 6 bases from J, leaving 12 bases between. CDR3 protein: CASRFPAGNEQFF. DNA for the CDR3: TGTGCCAGCAGGTTCCCGGCAGGCAATGAGCAGTTCTTC.

The CDR3 here is CASSQEGGRTEAFF. CDR3 DNA: TGTGCCAGCAGCCAAGAAGGGGGAAGGACTGAAGCTTTCTTT. This chain uses TRBV4-2 with TRBJ1-1; D is perhaps TRBD1 (6 bases). Germline CDR1 is LGHNA and CDR2 is YNFKEQ. There are 14 residues in the CDR3. Trimming took 0 bases from V and 5 from J, leaving 10 bases between them.

The J gene is TRBJ2-2, the V gene TRBV2; D uncertain. The length of the CDR3 is 13 residues. With 1 base removed from V and 8 bases from J, the gap between germline ends came to 8 bases. Germline V CDR1 and CDR2: SNHLY, FYNNEI. CDR3 sequence: CASSEVLAGELFF. The CDR3, as DNA: TGTGCCAGCAGTGAAGTGCTCGCTGGGGAGCTGTTTTTT.

This clonotype has a count of ten or more. The V and J genes are TRBV30 and TRBJ2-7; 7 bases fit TRBD1. Looked up from germline, CDR1 is GTSNPN and CDR2 is SVGIG (reference sequence). The CDR3 loop spans 14 amino acids. V lost 0 bases to trimming and J lost 5 bases; unmatched junction nucleotides: 7. The CDR3: CAWSVKGARNEQYF. The CDR3 DNA is TGTGCCTGGAGTGTTAAGGGGGCAAGGAACGAGCAGTACTTC. Full variable domain (missing parts from reference TRBV30 and TRBJ2-7): SQTIHQWPATLVQPVGSPLSLECTVEGTSNPNLYWYRQAAGRGLQLLFYSVGIGQISSEVPQNLSASRPQDRQFILSSKKLLLSDSGFYLCAWSVKGARNEQYFGPGTRLTVT.

This clonotype was observed at least ten times. The gene calls are TRBV10-3 and TRBJ2-7, with D perhaps being TRBD1 or TRBD2 (6 bases each). This CDR3 is 14 amino acids long. Germline V gene data show CDR1 as ENHRY and CDR2 as SYGVKD. V lost 6 bases and J 0 bases, leaving 12 bases between the germline ends. The CDR3 here is CAISPSGASYEQYF. The CDR3 coding sequence is TGTGCCATCAGCCCTTCGGGGGCCTCCTACGAGCAGTACTTC.

This clonotype was recorded only once. A single base separates this from a much larger clone, so it may be a read error. V gene TRBV10-3 combines with J gene TRBJ2-1; tentatively, D is TRBD2 (6 bases). In germline, CDR1 is ENHRY, CDR2 SYGVKD. The CDR3 extends over 16 amino acids. Trimming stripped 5 bases from V and 9 bases from J, with 23 bases between. CDR3: CAISLLDGRVGGEQFF. CDR3 coding DNA: TGTGCCATCAGTCTCCTCGACGGGAGAGTGGGGGGTGAGCAGTTCTTC.

Many counts were recorded for this clonotype. The chain uses TRBV18 and TRBJ1-1; D call uncertain. This CDR3 has 13 amino acids. Trimming removed 8 bases at V and 3 bases at J, with 13 bases between. CDR1 KGHSH and CDR2 LQKENI come from the germline V gene. CDR3 region: CASLRETHTEAFF. CDR3 coding DNA: TGTGCCAGCCTGAGGGAGACTCACACTGAAGCTTTCTTT.